Detailed here is one TCR beta chain. Its antigen is undetermined. This specimen comes from a study of Graves' ophthalmopathy and Graves' hyperthyroidism. RNA transcripts were the template, and TCR beta CDR3 regions were amplified from them. Investigators did first-round RT-PCR with HTBI primers, then second-round multiplex PCR. TCRdb processed the multiplex PCR reads anew with MiXCR; each CDR3 protein has one entry. The top ten clones hold about 24% of a sample with approximately 50,000 distinct CDR3 sequences, under 55% of them seen once. V was clipped by 0 bases and J by 4 bases, with 13 bases between them. CDR3 size: 15 residues. From germline, CDR1 is DFQATT and CDR2 SNEGSKA (reference sequence). Study-wide results and limits: Blood repertoires reportedly contained most expanded thyroid clonotypes above 0.001 frequency.

The chain couples TRBV20-1 to TRBJ2-4, with D perhaps matching TRBD1 or TRBD2 (6 bases each). The sequence was collected from an adult man with Graves' ophthalmopathy. Sequenced material: peripheral blood. The CDR3 DNA is TGCAGTGCTAGAGATCCGGGGGCGCGGAAAAACATTCAGTACTTC. This translates into CSARDPGARKNIQYF.